A single TCR beta chain is shown here with its context. After removal of 7 bases from V and 7 bases from J, the junction contained 9 bases not matched to a gene. CDR1 is LNHDA and CDR2 is SQIVND in the germline V gene (reference sequence). The CDR3 extends over 14 amino acids. The entry originates in a study of CD8 T cells in Susac syndrome. RNA, at about 0.45 to 1 ug, was reverse transcribed with random hexamers. From the immunoSEQ multiplex PCR reads, TCRdb called clonotypes with MiXCR, one entry per CDR3 protein. The profile shows 150,000 to 190,000 distinct CDR3 sequences, roughly 95% of them singletons.

Sequencing was carried out using CD4+ T cells from PBMCs. The TCR was taken from a human donor with Susac syndrome. The chain recombines TRBV19 with TRBJ1-3; 8 nucleotides align to TRBD1. DNA for the CDR3: TGTGCCAGTATCCCCGACAGGGGCCGGAACACCATATATTTT. Translation: CASIPDRGRNTIYF.